These 6 T cell receptor beta chains share one sample of origin, sequenced in a study of T-cell memory formation after mild COVID-19. Via MiXCR, TCRdb re-called the 5' RACE reads, giving one row per CDR3 protein. This sample yields over 120,000 distinct CDR3 sequences, of which about 5.5% are seen a single time; about 2% belongs to the top ten. The sequenced sample consisted of PBMCs or a T cell subset sorted from them (not recorded which). These TCRs come from an adult woman who had mild COVID-19 (a few samples of this study predate the infection). Cell type and time point are not known.

This clonotype was detected only a few times. The rearrangement links TRBV27 to TRBJ2-1; 10 positions match TRBD2. CDR1 is MNHEY and CDR2 is SMNVEV in the germline V gene (reference sequence). After removal of 3 bases from V and 6 bases from J, the junction contained 5 bases not matched to a gene. CDR3 length: 15 amino acids. The CDR3: CASSLLAGVFNEQFF. The CDR3 DNA is TGTGCCAGCAGTTTGCTAGCGGGAGTATTCAATGAGCAGTTCTTC.

V and J are TRBV4-2 and TRBJ2-5, with D unresolved. This CDR3 spans 15 amino acids. The V gene's germline CDR1 is LGHNA and CDR2 YNFKEQ. V shed 1 base and J shed 5 bases, with 14 bases lying between them. The CDR3 DNA follows: TGTGCCAGCAGCCAAGTCTCGGCTTCTCACGAGACCCAGTACTTC. This gives the protein CASSQVSASHETQYF.

This clonotype has more than one count but fewer than ten. The chain is built from TRBV24-1 and TRBJ1-5; 9 nucleotides line up with TRBD1. The CDR3 runs to 15 residues. From germline, CDR1 is KGHDR and CDR2 SFDVKD. The V and J ends lost 5 bases and 0 bases, in that order; junction bases with no gene match: 1. This chain's CDR3 is CATSGDRVSNQPQHF. In nucleotides, the CDR3 is TGTGCCACCAGTGGGGACAGGGTTAGCAATCAGCCCCAGCATTTT.

This clonotype was found a few times. This chain connects TRBV5-4 to TRBJ2-3; 9 bases are a match to TRBD2. The CDR3 extends over 16 amino acids. Germline loops: CDR1 SGHNT, CDR2 YYREEE (reference sequence). V lost 4 bases to trimming and J lost 5 bases; unmatched junction nucleotides: 11. DNA of the CDR3: TGTGCCAGCAGCGCCCTTGGCGGGAGGGCCTTAGATACGCAGTATTTT. Translation gives CASSALGGRALDTQYF.

This clonotype was recorded a few times. The genes are TRBV29-1 and TRBJ1-2; the D gene is possibly TRBD1 (6 bases). The length of the CDR3 is 14 residues. The V gene's germline CDR1 is SQVTM and CDR2 ANQGSEA. The V and J ends lost 0 bases and 7 bases respectively, with 15 bases between them. CDR3 region: CSVEEGNRVGGYTF. The CDR3 nucleotides are TGCAGCGTTGAAGAGGGGAACAGGGTCGGTGGCTACACCTTC.

This clonotype was detected a few times. The V call is TRBV3-1, the J call TRBJ2-4; D is perhaps TRBD1 (5 bases). Trimming shortened V by 4 bases and J by 2 bases, and 9 bases separated the two germline ends. Germline V gives CDR1 LGHDT, CDR2 YNNKEL (reference sequence). The CDR3 length is 14 residues. CDR3 nucleotide sequence: TGTGCCAGCAGCCTAAGGGGCTCCAAAAACATTCAGTACTTC. Translation gives CASSLRGSKNIQYF.